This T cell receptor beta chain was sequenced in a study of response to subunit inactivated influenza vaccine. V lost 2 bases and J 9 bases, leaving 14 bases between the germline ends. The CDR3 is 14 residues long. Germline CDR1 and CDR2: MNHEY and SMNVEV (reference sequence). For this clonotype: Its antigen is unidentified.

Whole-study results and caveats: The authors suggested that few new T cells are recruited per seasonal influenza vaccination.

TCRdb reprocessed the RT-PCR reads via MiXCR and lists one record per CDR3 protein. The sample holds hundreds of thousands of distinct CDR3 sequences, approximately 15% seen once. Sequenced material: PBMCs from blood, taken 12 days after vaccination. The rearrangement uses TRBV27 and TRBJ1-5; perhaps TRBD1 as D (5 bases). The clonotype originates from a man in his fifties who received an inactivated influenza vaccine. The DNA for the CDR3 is TGTGCCAGCAGTTTAACGGGACCCGGCGGGCCCCAGCATTTT. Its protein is CASSLTGPGGPQHF.